Presented here are 23 T cell receptor beta chains from one specimen sequenced in a study of blood T cell repertoires in COVID-19. The data were produced by immunoSEQ multiplex PCR, yet TCRdb's version contains in-frame clones alone and is incomplete. Of about half a million clones in the sample, approximately 90% were seen once. Sequences were obtained from PBMCs or T cells enriched from blood (not recorded which). The source is a woman aged 60 to 75 who had recovered from COVID-19.

The chain has TRBV24-1 and TRBJ2-5; possible D gene TRBD2, 7 bases. The ends were cut back, 9 bases at V and 5 bases at J, with 12 bases in the middle. Germline V lookup: CDR1 KGHDR, CDR2 SFDVKD. The length of the CDR3 is 12 residues. The CDR3 DNA sequence: TGTGCCACCGGGGGGGCCATGGAGACCCAGTACTTC. The encoded protein is CATGGAMETQYF.

The chain links TRBV24-1 to TRBJ1-1; 8 bases align to TRBD1. This CDR3 contains 12 residues. With V trimmed by 3 bases and J by 13 bases, 6 bases remained unmatched. CDR1 is KGHDR, CDR2 SFDVKD, per germline. For the CDR3, the DNA is TGTGCCACCAGTGATACAGGGGGGGGCGGTTTCTTT. Translation gives CATSDTGGGGFF.

The chain has TRBV5-1 and TRBJ2-2; 9 nucleotides agree with TRBD1. CDR1 and CDR2 from the germline V gene are SGHRS and YFSETQ. The V segment lost 4 bases and the J segment 2 bases; nucleotides outside the gene matches: 9. This CDR3 comprises 17 residues. In DNA, the CDR3 is TGCGCCAGCAGCCGCCTCCCGGGACAGGGAAACACCGGGGAGCTGTTTTTT. This encodes CASSRLPGQGNTGELFF.

The J gene is TRBJ1-6, the V gene TRBV10-2; D may be TRBD1 (5 bases). The germline V gene has CDR1 WSHSY and CDR2 SAAADI. The CDR3 has 14 residues. The V end was cut by 3 bases, the J end by 7 bases, with 10 bases between. In DNA, the CDR3 is TGCGCCAGCAGTGACCGGAGGGGAAATTCACCCCTCCACTTT. Translating gives CASSDRRGNSPLHF.

In this sample, this clone turned up a few times. V gene TRBV7-8 combines with J gene TRBJ1-1; D possibly corresponds to TRBD1 (5 bases). The length of the CDR3 is 16 residues. The germline V gene has CDR1 SGHVS and CDR2 FQNEAQ. V was shortened by 4 bases and J by 5 bases, with 20 bases between the two germline ends. In DNA form, the CDR3 reads TGTGCCAGCAGCTCTCACCATGGGGCCGTGAGAACTGAAGCTTTCTTT. Translating it yields CASSSHHGAVRTEAFF.

The table lists this clone with a count of one. The J gene is TRBJ2-5, the V gene TRBV6-6, with D perhaps TRBD2 (6 bases). CDR3 length equals 16 residues. The germline V gene encodes CDR1 MNHNY and CDR2 SVGAGI (reference sequence). V lost 2 bases, J lost 5 bases, and 18 bases lay in between. The CDR3 is CASSYVVGGIGETQYF. The CDR3 nucleotides are TGTGCCAGCAGTTACGTGGTCGGGGGAATAGGGGAGACCCAGTACTTC.

The chain uses TRBV9 and TRBJ2-1; D possibly corresponds to TRBD2 (6 bases). This CDR3 is 13 amino acids long. V lost 1 base, J lost 8 bases, and 10 bases lay in between. Germline CDR1 reads SGDLS; CDR2 reads YYNGEE. CDR3 in amino acids: CASSVLARDEQFF. The CDR3 DNA sequence: TGTGCCAGCAGCGTACTAGCGAGGGATGAGCAGTTCTTC.

The V gene is TRBV3-1 (or the pseudogene TRBV3-2), the J gene TRBJ2-3; D is possibly TRBD1 (5 bases). Between the trimmed V and J ends, which lost 6 bases and 6 bases, there was a span of 10 bases. Germline V gene lookup returns CDR1 LGHDT and CDR2 YNNKEL (reference sequence). The CDR3 runs 12 residues. CDR3 protein: CASRGAWDTQYF. The CDR3 DNA reads as TGTGCCAGCAGAGGGGCGTGGGATACGCAGTATTTT.

The chain has TRBV5-1 and TRBJ1-2, with TRBD1 identical over 9 bases. Germline V lookup: CDR1 SGHRS, CDR2 YFSETQ. With V trimmed by 4 bases and J by 3 bases, 7 bases remained unmatched. The CDR3 is 15 residues long. CDR3 DNA sequence: TGCGCCAGCAGCAGTGGACAGGGGTCCTACTATGGCTACACCTTC. Its protein product is CASSSGQGSYYGYTF.

CDR3 coding DNA: TGTGCCAGCAGCAAATATGGACAGCGGGAAGCTTTCTTT. Translation gives CASSKYGQREAFF. The V gene is TRBV14, the J gene TRBJ1-1; tentative D call: TRBD1 (6 bases). CDR1 and CDR2 (germline): SGHDN, FVKESK. The CDR3 totals 13 residues. The germline V and J ends were trimmed by 5 bases and 8 bases, with 15 bases remaining between them.

The chain uses TRBV18 and TRBJ1-1; D is undetermined. With 4 bases removed from V and 5 bases from J, the gap between germline ends came to 14 bases. CDR1 is KGHSH and CDR2 is LQKENI in the germline V gene. The CDR3 consists of 14 residues. The CDR3 is CASSRGISITEAFF. For the CDR3, the DNA is TGTGCCAGCTCACGCGGCATAAGTATTACTGAAGCTTTCTTT.

The chain links TRBV18 to TRBJ2-2; 7 bases agree with TRBD2. Germline V CDR1 and CDR2: KGHSH, LQKENI. This CDR3 comprises 14 residues. V trimming: 3 bases; J trimming: 4 bases; junction bases outside the gene matches: 2. The CDR3, as DNA: TGTGCCAGCTCACCGGGAGGGGTCACCGGGGAGCTGTTTTTT. Its translation: CASSPGGVTGELFF.

This clone was seen a single time. J is TRBJ1-3 and V is TRBV12-3 or TRBV12-4; D possibly corresponds to TRBD1 (6 bases). Trimming took 6 bases from V and 4 from J, leaving 10 bases between them. CDR3 length equals 13 residues. The CDR3 is CASSRDNGNTIYF. The DNA for the CDR3 is TGTGCCAGCAGCCGGGACAACGGAAACACCATATATTTT.

V gene TRBV11-2 combines with J gene TRBJ2-3, with TRBD2 identical over 9 bases. The germline V gene encodes CDR1 SGHAT and CDR2 FQNNGV. There are 16 residues in the CDR3. J was trimmed by 5 bases and V by 4 bases; bases with no gene match: 10. In DNA form, the CDR3 reads TGTGCCAGCAGCTCCCTAGCGGCGGGAGGGAGAGATACGCAGTATTTT. Its translation is CASSSLAAGGRDTQYF.

J is TRBJ1-1 and V is TRBV18, with 7 bases lining up with TRBD1. Germline lookup yields CDR1 KGHSH and CDR2 LQKENI. This CDR3 is 14 amino acids long. The V segment lost 3 bases and the J segment 3 bases; nucleotides outside the gene matches: 4. CDR3 nucleotides: TGTGCCAGCTCACCTCGACAGGGTCACACTGAAGCTTTCTTT. Amino acids: CASSPRQGHTEAFF. Full variable domain (outside the CDR3, taken from reference TRBV18 and TRBJ1-1): NAGVMQNPRHLVRRRGQEARLRCSPMKGHSHVYWYRQLPEEGLKFMVYLQKENIIDESGMPKERFSAEFPKEGPSILRIQQVVRGDSAAYFCASSPRQGHTEAFFGQGTRLTVV.

This clone came up a few times. The chain employs TRBV2 and TRBJ2-1, with 10 bases lining up with TRBD2. CDR1 SNHLY and CDR2 FYNNEI come from the germline V gene. The ends lost 6 bases at V and 6 bases at J; junction bases unmatched: 5. The CDR3 totals 14 residues. The CDR3 region is CASRERGGSNEQFF. The DNA for the CDR3 is TGTGCCAGCAGGGAGCGGGGGGGGTCCAATGAGCAGTTCTTC.

The rearrangement links TRBV27 to TRBJ2-1, with 11 bases fitting TRBD1. The CDR3 loop spans 15 amino acids. Germline V CDR1 and CDR2: MNHEY, SMNVEV (reference sequence). J was trimmed by 5 bases and V by 5 bases; bases with no gene match: 5. This CDR3 reads CASSGRTGGHNEQFF. The CDR3 bases are TGTGCCAGCAGTGGCCGGACAGGGGGCCACAATGAGCAGTTCTTC.

The chain links TRBV19 to TRBJ2-7, with 10 bases fitting TRBD2. The V and J ends lost 8 bases and 1 base, in that order; junction bases with no gene match: 8. The CDR3 extends over 15 amino acids. CDR1 is LNHDA, CDR2 SQIVND, per germline (reference sequence). The CDR3 DNA sequence: TGTGCCAGTCGCCCCACTAGCGGGAATTCCTACGAGCAGTACTTC. Its protein is CASRPTSGNSYEQYF.

The chain recombines TRBV2 with TRBJ1-1; unclear D gene. There are 15 residues in the CDR3. The germline V gene encodes CDR1 SNHLY and CDR2 FYNNEI. V gave up 1 base and J gave up 1 base, with 10 bases separating them. The CDR3 DNA reads as TGTGCCAGCAGTGAAGTAGACAACCCGAACACTGAAGCTTTCTTT. Its protein is CASSEVDNPNTEAFF.

The J gene is TRBJ2-7, the V gene TRBV6-5, with TRBD2 matching over 11 bases. The J segment lost 4 bases and the V segment lost 5 bases, leaving 7 bases of the junction unmatched. Germline V gene data show CDR1 as MNHEY and CDR2 as SVGAGI. The CDR3 totals 15 residues. The CDR3 here is CASSPLGTSGYEQYF. CDR3 nucleotides: TGTGCCAGCAGTCCCCTCGGGACTAGCGGTTACGAGCAGTACTTC.

This clone has a count of ten or more. The chain combines TRBV19 with TRBJ1-1; 9 bases agree with TRBD1. The CDR3 spans 14 residues. Germline V lookup: CDR1 LNHDA, CDR2 SQIVND (reference sequence). With V trimmed by 7 bases and J by 2 bases, 5 bases remained unmatched. CDR3 coding DNA: TGTGCCAGTAATCACAGGGGGCTAAACACTGAAGCTTTCTTT. It translates to CASNHRGLNTEAFF.

The CDR3 sequence is CASSLVHRVPPHDTQYF. The CDR3, as DNA: TGTGCCAGCAGCTTGGTACACAGGGTCCCCCCGCACGATACGCAGTATTTT. The chain employs TRBV5-5 and TRBJ2-3, with D perhaps TRBD1 (6 bases). The germline V gene encodes CDR1 SGHKS and CDR2 YYEKEE (reference sequence). V lost 0 bases, J lost 6 bases, and 20 bases lay in between. CDR3 length: 17 amino acids.

This rearrangement joins TRBV19 to TRBJ1-5; a possible D gene is TRBD1 (6 bases). The V end was cut by 7 bases, the J end by 7 bases, with 17 bases between. Germline V gene data show CDR1 as LNHDA and CDR2 as SQIVND (reference sequence). The CDR3 has 14 residues. The CDR3 nucleotides are TGTGCCAGTAAGGAACAGGGAACTGGACAGCCCCAGCATTTT. Its translation is CASKEQGTGQPQHF.